Presented here are 12 T cell receptor beta chains from one specimen sequenced in a study of CD8 T cells in ankylosing spondylitis (TCRdb year 2017). To prepare the library, 5' RACE was applied. The reads were generated on an Illumina HiSeq 2500. TCRdb handled the public reads itself, with Q25 trimming in fastp and clone calling in MiXCR, and kept productive beta chains. A single entry per CDR3 protein holds the most common genes and DNA from its merged rows. This sample comprises about 160,000 distinct CDR3 sequences, just over 9.5% of them detected only once. The ten largest clones add up to less than 15% of the sample. The sequencing input was blood, either unsorted or a sorted T cell fraction (not recorded which). The receptors originated from a female donor with ankylosing spondylitis or in good health (not recorded which).

This clonotype occurred a few times. The rearrangement uses TRBV5-6 and TRBJ2-3; TRBD2 agrees at 14 bases. The ends lost 4 bases at V and 0 bases at J; junction bases unmatched: 4. The CDR3 consists of 17 residues. Germline loops: CDR1 SGHDT, CDR2 YYEEEE. The CDR3 nucleotides are TGTGCCAGCAGCACGGGGACTAGCGGGAGTAGCACAGATACGCAGTATTTT. Amino acid sequence: CASSTGTSGSSTDTQYF. The full variable domain, completed using reference TRBV5-6 and TRBJ2-3, is DAGVTQSPTHLIKTRGQQVTLRCSPKSGHDTVSWYQQALGQGPQFIFQYYEEEERQRGNFPDRFSGHQFPNYSSELNVNALLLGDSALYLCASSTGTSGSSTDTQYFGPGTRLTVL.

The V and J genes are TRBV12-3 or TRBV12-4 and TRBJ2-7; possibly TRBD1 or TRBD2 for D (6 bases each). The V gene lost 3 bases and the J gene lost 5 bases, with 11 bases spanning the gap. The CDR3 consists of 13 residues. The CDR3, as DNA: TGTGCCAGCAGTTTGGGGGGCGTCAACGAGCAGTACTTC. Translation: CASSLGGVNEQYF.

The sample holds many counts of this clonotype. The rearrangement joins TRBV19 to TRBJ1-1; no clear D. V was shortened by 1 base and J by 0 bases, with 3 bases between the two germline ends. The V gene's germline CDR1 is LNHDA and CDR2 SQIVND (reference sequence). The CDR3 is made up of 13 amino acids. CDR3 amino acids: CASSIAVNTEAFF. The CDR3 DNA is TGTGCCAGTAGTATAGCAGTGAACACTGAAGCTTTCTTT.

Points on this clonotype: One junction end does not reproduce the germline sequence, and a read error may be involved. CDR3 nucleotide sequence: TGTGCCATCAGCCCTGAGGGCGATGATGAGCAGTTCTTC. Residues: CAISPEGDDEQFF. The V and J genes are TRBV4-2 and TRBJ2-1; a weak D match, TRBD2 (5 bases). CDR3 length: 13 residues. Germline loops: CDR1 LGHNA, CDR2 YNFKEQ.

J is TRBJ2-2 and V is TRBV6-5, with 10 nucleotides matching TRBD2. The CDR3 runs to 17 residues. CDR1 and CDR2 from the germline V gene are MNHEY and SVGAGI. V was pared by 4 bases and J by 4 bases, with 9 bases of the junction left unmatched. The CDR3 is CASSFGPGLASTGELFF. CDR3 coding DNA: TGTGCCAGCAGTTTCGGACCGGGACTAGCGTCCACCGGGGAGCTGTTTTTT.

J is TRBJ2-5 and V is TRBV6-5, with unresolved D. Germline lookup yields CDR1 MNHEY and CDR2 SVGAGI. This CDR3 has 16 amino acids. V lost 2 bases, J lost 4 bases, and 17 bases lay in between. This chain's CDR3 is CASSYAGRRFPETQYF. Written as DNA, the CDR3 is TGTGCCAGCAGTTACGCTGGGCGTAGGTTTCCAGAGACCCAGTACTTC.

This clonotype was picked up one time. V gene TRBV5-8 combines with J gene TRBJ2-3; D tentatively fits TRBD1 or TRBD2 (6 bases each). The V end was cut by 4 bases, the J end by 2 bases, with 20 bases between. CDR1 and CDR2 from the germline V gene are SGHTS and YDEGEE. CDR3 size: 17 residues. CDR3 amino acids: CASSPGTGAPLTDTQYF. CDR3 bases: TGTGCCAGCAGCCCCGGGACGGGGGCCCCCCTCACAGATACGCAGTATTTT.

V is TRBV20-1 and J is TRBJ2-1; D unresolved. Germline values: CDR1 DFQATT, CDR2 SNEGSKA (reference sequence). The CDR3 sequence is 13 residues long. Trimming shortened V by 6 bases and J by 0 bases, and 9 bases separated the two germline ends. CDR3: CSAPESSYNEQFF. Here the CDR3 DNA reads TGCAGTGCGCCGGAGAGCTCCTACAATGAGCAGTTCTTC.

Many counts were recorded for this clonotype. This rearrangement joins TRBV24-1 to TRBJ2-3; D not certain. V was pared by 3 bases and J by 2 bases, with 5 bases between. The CDR3 consists of 13 residues. The germline V gene encodes CDR1 KGHDR and CDR2 SFDVKD. The CDR3 DNA is TGTGCCACCAGTGATCAGGACACAGATACGCAGTATTTT. This gives the protein CATSDQDTDTQYF.

This clonotype was observed many times. The CDR3 DNA is TGTGCCACCAGCAGGGCTCGCGGGACGGGTAAAAACATTCAGTACTTC. The encoded protein is CATSRARGTGKNIQYF. V gene TRBV15 combines with J gene TRBJ2-4, with a tentative D call TRBD2 (6 bases). CDR3 length equals 16 residues. Trimming removed 3 bases from V and 4 bases from J, with 16 bases in between. Germline CDR1 LNHNV, CDR2 YYDKDF (reference sequence).

This clonotype was observed a handful of times. The genes are TRBV4-3 and TRBJ2-1; no definite D call. V dropped 6 bases and J dropped 8 bases, with 20 bases sitting between them. The germline gives CDR1 LGHNA, CDR2 YSLEER. The CDR3 is 15 amino acids. The chain's CDR3 is CASRRREGGRDEQFF. CDR3 DNA: TGCGCCAGCAGAAGGCGAGAAGGCGGACGCGATGAGCAGTTCTTC.

This clonotype was detected a few times. The chain has TRBV7-9 and TRBJ2-3; 11 nucleotides agree with TRBD2. V was clipped by 5 bases and J by 1 base; unmatched bases: 5. CDR1 and CDR2 (germline): SEHNR, FQNEAQ (reference sequence). CDR3 length: 16 amino acids. CDR3 residues: CASSLSGRAGTDTQYF. CDR3 nucleotide sequence: TGTGCCAGCAGCCTTAGCGGGAGGGCCGGCACAGATACGCAGTATTTT.